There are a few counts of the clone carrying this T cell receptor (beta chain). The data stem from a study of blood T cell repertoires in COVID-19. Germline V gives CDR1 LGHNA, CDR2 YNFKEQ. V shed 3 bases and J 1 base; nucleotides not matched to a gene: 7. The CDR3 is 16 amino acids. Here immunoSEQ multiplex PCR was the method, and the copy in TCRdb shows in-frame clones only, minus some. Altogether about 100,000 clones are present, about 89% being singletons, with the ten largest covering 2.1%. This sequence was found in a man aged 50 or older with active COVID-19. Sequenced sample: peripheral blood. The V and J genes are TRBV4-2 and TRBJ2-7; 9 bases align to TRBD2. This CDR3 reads CASSQGGLARSYEQYF. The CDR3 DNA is TGTGCCAGCAGCCAGGGAGGACTAGCGCGGTCCTACGAGCAGTACTTC.